This TCR beta chain was sequenced for a study of cytomegalovirus exposure and HLA in healthy donors listed by TCRdb under 2017. Study-wide context: A later analysis indicated that the 120 or so validation repertoires were generated on the platform also employed for the 670 or so repertoires of the first cohort. The study was designed to test whether signatures of past pathogen exposure could be identified by cataloging public T cell receptors. To predict cytomegalovirus infection status, the study brought together high-throughput TCR immunosequencing, statistical association of individual TCRs with disease status, and machine learning. In addition to the first cohort of around 670 subjects, a separate validation cohort of approximately 120 different subjects was used. Results and caveats for the whole study, not just this receptor: A later analysis had no HLA typing for the validation cohort, so co-occurrence there was scored across all 120 repertoires. The study listed 164 TCR beta chains as associated with cytomegalovirus. Subsequent analysis determined that TCRs grouped into clusters in the first cohort also showed a tendency toward co-occurrence across the 90 to 150 validation repertoires, and 94% of cluster scores exceeded 0. Three of the identified cytomegalovirus-associated TCR beta chains were confirmed in vitro to be specific for cytomegalovirus antigens. Across donors, most TCR sequences were observed very rarely, whereas some public TCRs were present in many individuals. Cytomegalovirus status was reported to be diagnosed by the classifier with high specificity and sensitivity in both the original and validation cohorts. It was suggested by the authors that the approach could potentially be generalized to other disease states and immunological phenotypes.

As regards this clone: The specificity of this receptor is unknown. Within one base of it there is no much larger clone, and no base qualities were kept.

Libraries came from the immunoSEQ multiplex PCR assay. Per the original workflow: A statistical classification framework was built to diagnose cytomegalovirus status from the catalog of TCR beta chain sequences. TCRdb limited this immuneACCESS table to in-frame rearrangements with V and J called. A share of clones is missing; checked studies link under half to unresolved V genes, and the rest is unexplained. V and J calls and clone size are given by that table; D and trimming were obtained from the DNA. The sample has 130,000 to 150,000 clones on record, approximately 87% of them singletons. Less than 3.5% of the sample comes from the top ten. V is reduced by 2 bases and J by 6 bases, leaving a spacing of 14 bases between them. The germline V gene specifies SGHVS as CDR1 and FQNEAQ as CDR2. The CDR3 runs 15 residues from the cysteine to the phenylalanine. Only CDR3 DNA is held: 45 bases, read in frame from base 1.

The donors were included in the validation cohort of around 120 subjects, a group kept apart from the approximately 670-subject first cohort. The TCR comes from a man between 18 and 35 years old in good health and CMV-seronegative. The V gene is TRBV7-8 and the J gene is TRBJ2-1; a tentative D match to TRBD2 spans 5 bases. Sequencing was carried out using PBMCs. The CDR3 region: CASSLPGKVGNEQFF. The bases are TGTGCCAGCAGCTTACCGGGAAAAGTGGGCAATGAGCAGTTCTTC. Where the CDR3 stops, the reference TRBV7-8 and TRBJ2-1 genes take over; the full variable domain is GAGVSQSPRYKVAKRGQDVALRCDPISGHVSLFWYQQALGQGPEFLTYFQNEAQLDKSGLPSDRFFAERPEGSVSTLKIQRTQQEDSAVYLCASSLPGKVGNEQFFGPGTRLTVL.